Included here is one TCR beta chain sequence, with context. Under the authors' procedure: Scientists estimated how many nucleated cells there were by amplifying reference gene primers. Some clones are missing from TCRdb's copy, which holds only in-frame ones; the method was immunoSEQ multiplex PCR. The V and J calls and clone size were taken over from that table, and D and trimming were inferred from the DNA. Among 20,000 or so clones, roughly 86% were seen once, and the ten largest hold roughly a sixth. This CDR3 has 15 amino acids. The V gene's germline CDR1 is SGHTA and CDR2 FQGTGA. After removal of 5 bases from V and 4 bases from J, the junction contained 7 bases not matched to a gene. These data are taken from a study of blood T cell repertoires in COVID-19. Overall study: Donors in the United States, Italy and Spain gave samples during acute or convalescent COVID-19.

This clonotype was obtained from a man between 65 and 85 years old with acute or convalescent COVID-19. V is TRBV7-3 and J is TRBJ2-5, with 10 bases identical to TRBD2. Sequencing used peripheral blood. DNA of the CDR3: TGTGCCAGCAGCCCAGCGGGAGGGCCGGGAGAGACCCAGTACTTC. It translates to CASSPAGGPGETQYF.